This T cell receptor beta chain stems from a study of shared clonotypes between healthy human individuals. Method: immunoSEQ multiplex PCR; TCRdb's copy keeps in-frame clones and lacks some. This sample carries millions of clones, just over 90% of them seen once, and the ten largest clones take roughly 1.8%. Whole-study results and caveats: Apart from blood, nothing was sampled; tissue repertoires likely differ. Some clonotypes were shared by all four sorted-subset donors, while others were not shared. The non-shared ones had lower generation probabilities than the shared ones.

Of note for this clone: Antigen specificity is unknown.

Trimming pared 7 bases from V and 0 bases from J, leaving 20 bases between. Germline V lookup: CDR1 SGHTA, CDR2 FQGNSA. The CDR3 runs to 17 residues. Selected positively for CCR7 and CD45RO-negative, naive CD8 cells excluded terminally differentiated effector memory CD45RA+ cells. The receptor comes from a man younger than 35 in good health. Some clones in this sample may be carry-over from other donors' samples. The genes are TRBV7-2 and TRBJ2-3, with D possibly TRBD2 on 5 matching bases. The sequencing input was naive CD8+ T cells from PBMCs. The CDR3 loop reads CASNPVGVAQSTDTQYF. For the CDR3, the DNA is TGTGCCAGCAACCCAGTGGGAGTAGCGCAGAGCACAGATACGCAGTATTTT.